This T cell receptor beta chain was recorded in a study of blood T cell repertoires in COVID-19. Turning to the study itself: Sources were T cells, B-cell-depleted T cells, or PBMCs; the material itself was cDNA or gDNA.

This CDR3 has 17 residues. The J segment lost 2 bases and the V segment lost 3 bases, leaving 13 bases of the junction unmatched. Germline CDR1 MDHEN, CDR2 SYDVKM. In the study's own analysis: Reference gene primer amplification gave estimated nucleated cell counts. Some clones are missing from TCRdb's copy, which holds only in-frame ones; the method was immunoSEQ multiplex PCR. The V and J calls and clone size are taken from that table; D and trimming were inferred from the DNA. In the table there are around 250,000 clones, about four fifths of which are singletons. This chain uses TRBV28 with TRBJ2-7; 7 nucleotides agree with TRBD2. This TCR was recovered from a woman aged 18-35 years with acute or convalescent COVID-19. The sequenced sample consisted of peripheral blood. The CDR3 DNA is TGTGCCAGCAGTTTGTTACATCTCCGTGGGAGGGCCTACGAGCAGTACTTC. This translates into CASSLLHLRGRAYEQYF. The variable domain in full, with the rest retrieved from reference TRBV28 and TRBJ2-7, is DVKVTQSSRYLVKRTGEKVFLECVQDMDHENMFWYRQDPGLGLRLIYFSYDVKMKEKGDIPEGYSVSREKKERFSLILESASTNQTSMYLCASSLLHLRGRAYEQYFGPGTRLTVT.